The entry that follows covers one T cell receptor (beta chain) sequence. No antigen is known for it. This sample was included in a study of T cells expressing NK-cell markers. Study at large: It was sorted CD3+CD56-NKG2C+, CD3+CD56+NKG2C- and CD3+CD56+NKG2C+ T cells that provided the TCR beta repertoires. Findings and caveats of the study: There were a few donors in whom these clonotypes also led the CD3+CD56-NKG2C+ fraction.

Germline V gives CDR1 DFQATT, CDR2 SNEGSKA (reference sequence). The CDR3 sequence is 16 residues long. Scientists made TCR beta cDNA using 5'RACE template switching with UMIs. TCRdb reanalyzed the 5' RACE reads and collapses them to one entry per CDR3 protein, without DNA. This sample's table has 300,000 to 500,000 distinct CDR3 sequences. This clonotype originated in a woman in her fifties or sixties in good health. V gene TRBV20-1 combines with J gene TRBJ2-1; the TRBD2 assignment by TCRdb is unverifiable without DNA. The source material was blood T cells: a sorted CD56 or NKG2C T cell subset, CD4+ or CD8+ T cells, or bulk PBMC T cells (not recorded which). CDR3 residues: CSARDLFGRGDSEQFF.